This is a list of T cell receptor beta chains from one sample in a study of OX40 agonist ivuxolimab in advanced cancers. Data came from immunoSEQ multiplex PCR; TCRdb stores just in-frame clones and leaves some out. The data show tens of thousands of clones, with 75% to 85% seen just once and over 1% held by the top ten. The material sequenced was CD4+ or CD8+ T cells sorted from blood, taken in a trial of the OX40 agonist ivuxolimab. These receptors originate from an adult with an advanced solid tumor such as melanoma, head and neck, liver or kidney cancer. Each CDR3 is given with its conserved first and last residue.

V gene,CDR3 protein
TRBV2,CASSDSYSNQPQHF
TRBV7-8,CASSAAGRNYNEQFF
TRBV6-1,CASSEERRSLAFF
TRBV18,CASSPPTVLGNTIYF
TRBV19,CASTLAGFSNEQFF
TRBV4-1,CASSLRTSGTYEQYF
TRBV7-9,CASSFPVDGNTIYF
TRBV2,CASIRDGTTNEQFF
TRBV5-8,CASSLDRTNEKLFF
TRBV19,CASRMSRDNYNEQFF
TRBV18,CASSPGSFYYEQYF
TRBV28,CASTSIGSPYNEQFF